The subject of this entry is one T cell receptor (beta chain). This sample stems from a study of blood T cell repertoires in COVID-19. Study at large: The United States, Italy and Spain were the sources of the acute and convalescent COVID-19 samples. T cells, B-cell-depleted T cells, or PBMCs provided the cDNA or gDNA that served as material.

Germline V CDR1 and CDR2: SGHTA, FQGNSA. Trimming pared 3 bases from V and 4 bases from J, leaving 12 bases between. The CDR3 consists of 15 residues. The repertoire was sequenced with immunoSEQ multiplex PCR; TCRdb's copy has only in-frame clones and lacks some. The sample consists of about 190,000 clones, about 85% of them appearing once. The clonotype was recovered from a woman of 80 years or more with acute or convalescent COVID-19. The sequenced material came from peripheral blood. The chain is built from TRBV7-2 and TRBJ2-2, with a possible D match to TRBD1 (5 bases). For the CDR3, the DNA is TGTGCCAGCAGCTTTTGGGGCGGTCGCACCGGGGAGCTGTTTTTT. Its translation: CASSFWGGRTGELFF. Together with reference TRBV7-2 and TRBJ2-2, the CDR3 gives the full variable domain: GAGVSQSPSNKVTEKGKDVELRCDPISGHTALYWYRQSLGQGLEFLIYFQGNSAPDKSGLPSDRFSAERTGGSVSTLTIQRTQQEDSAVYLCASSFWGGRTGELFFGEGSRLTVL.